This T cell receptor (beta chain) was identified during a study of shared clonotypes between healthy human individuals. About the research overall: The study used three CD4 naive, three CD4 memory, two CD8 naive and one CD8 memory plate per donor. General study points: Rarefaction revealed incomplete sorted-subset sequencing despite large depth.

Template for every sorted-subset replicate PCR totaled 200 to 250 ng DNA, around 32,000 T cell genomes. The table came from immunoSEQ multiplex PCR; TCRdb's copy has only in-frame clones and leaves some out. The repertoire includes 2 million to 2.5 million clones, over 90% of them detected once, and 0.39% sits in the top ten. Donors were Caucasian adults residing in Nashville, Tennessee, USA. The CDR3 sequence is 14 residues long. Germline-derived CDR1 and CDR2 are MDHEN and SYDVKM. Trimming left V 7 bases short and J 0 bases short, with 12 bases between. To note about this clone: Its antigen is unidentified.

The receptor's source is a man younger than 35 in good health. Some clones in this sample may be carry-over from other donors' samples. The V and J genes are TRBV28 and TRBJ1-1; D not resolved. The sample comprised naive CD4+ T cells from PBMCs. As to subset: CD45RA+ positively selected. The CDR3 DNA reads as TGTGCCAGCACCCGAATACAGATGAACACTGAAGCTTTCTTT. This gives the protein CASTRIQMNTEAFF.